What follows are 10 T cell receptor beta chains derived from one specimen sequenced in a study of blood T cell repertoires in COVID-19. Clones were sequenced by immunoSEQ multiplex PCR, and TCRdb holds only the in-frame ones, with some missing. The table records approximately 500,000 clones, around nine tenths of them present only once. The sequencing sample was made of PBMCs or T cells enriched from blood (not recorded which). Every receptor here comes from a woman aged 40 to 55 who had recovered from COVID-19.

The chain uses TRBV7-2 and TRBJ2-7; D remains unclear. Trimming took 3 bases from V and 6 from J, leaving 18 bases between them. Germline loops: CDR1 SGHTA, CDR2 FQGNSA. The CDR3 runs to 15 residues. This CDR3 reads CASSFAPQYTSEQYF. In DNA, the CDR3 is TGTGCCAGCAGCTTTGCTCCCCAGTACACCTCCGAGCAGTACTTC.

The chain employs TRBV4-2 and TRBJ1-2; a weak D match, TRBD1 (6 bases). The CDR3 runs 13 residues. The germline V and J ends were trimmed by 3 bases and 7 bases, with 12 bases remaining between them. Germline-derived CDR1 and CDR2 are LGHNA and YNFKEQ. The CDR3 reads CASSQATGGGYTF. DNA of the CDR3: TGTGCCAGCAGCCAGGCGACAGGCGGTGGCTACACCTTC.

Of note for this clone: This specimen includes other DNA sequences encoding the same CDR3. V is TRBV12-5 and J is TRBJ2-2, with 7 bases identical to TRBD1. CDR3 length equals 14 residues. Germline V gene lookup returns CDR1 LGHNT and CDR2 FRNRAP. Losses at the gene ends were 1 base for V and 7 bases for J; bases not matched to a gene: 3. In DNA form, the CDR3 reads TGTGCTAGTGGTTTGGGACAGGGTGTCGGGGAGCTGTTTTTT. It codes for CASGLGQGVGELFF.

V and J are TRBV7-9 and TRBJ1-2; tentatively, D is TRBD1 (5 bases). This CDR3 region has 14 residues. Germline V lookup: CDR1 SEHNR, CDR2 FQNEAQ (reference sequence). Trimming took off 1 base at V and 2 bases at J, with 8 bases between the two ends. The CDR3 is CASSLEAGNYGYTF. In DNA form, the CDR3 reads TGTGCCAGCAGCTTAGAGGCAGGGAACTATGGCTACACCTTC.

J is TRBJ1-6 and V is TRBV6-5; D not resolved. There are 14 residues in the CDR3. The germline V gene encodes CDR1 MNHEY and CDR2 SVGAGI. V was cut by 7 bases and J by 9 bases, with 16 bases left in between. The CDR3 is CASNVGQEPSPLHF. The CDR3 DNA reads TGTGCCAGCAATGTAGGCCAGGAACCTTCACCCCTCCACTTT.

This chain connects TRBV2 to TRBJ1-3; D might be TRBD1 (5 bases). CDR1 and CDR2 from the germline V gene are SNHLY and FYNNEI. This CDR3 is 16 amino acids long. Trimming cost V 8 bases and J 0 bases, with 17 bases left between them. The CDR3 reads CASRHRRGNSGNTIYF. In DNA, the CDR3 is TGTGCCAGCCGGCATAGGAGGGGAAACTCTGGAAACACCATATATTTT.

The chain uses TRBV12-5 and TRBJ2-1, with 7 nucleotides matching TRBD2. The V gene end was trimmed by 0 bases and the J gene end by 1 base; junction bases not matched to a gene: 9. The length of the CDR3 is 18 residues. Germline V gives CDR1 LGHNT, CDR2 FRNRAP. The CDR3 DNA reads as TGTGCTAGTGGTTTGGTATTGGGGGGAGGGGCTTCCTACAATGAGCAGTTCTTC. Translating gives CASGLVLGGGASYNEQFF.

The chain employs TRBV6-4 and TRBJ2-1; perhaps TRBD2 as D (5 bases). Germline-derived CDR1 and CDR2 are MRHNA and SNTAGT. This CDR3 is built from 16 residues. Trimming stripped 0 bases from V and 8 bases from J, with 17 bases between. The CDR3 reads CASSDSSGGGSYEQFF. The CDR3 nucleotides are TGTGCCAGCAGTGACTCCTCCGGAGGAGGTAGTTATGAGCAGTTCTTC.

This rearrangement joins TRBV5-8 to TRBJ2-7, with D perhaps matching TRBD2 (5 bases). CDR1 and CDR2 (germline): SGHTS, YDEGEE. This CDR3 contains 15 residues. Deletions cut 2 bases from V and 5 bases from J, with 17 bases between. In nucleotides, the CDR3 is TGTGCCAGCAGCTTCCCCGGACTTCTAGGAAACGAGCAGTACTTC. Translating gives CASSFPGLLGNEQYF.

This sequence joins TRBV10-3 and TRBJ1-2, with 7 bases matching TRBD1. V was pared by 3 bases and J by 5 bases, with 9 bases of the junction left unmatched. Germline assignment: CDR1 ENHRY and CDR2 SYGVKD. There are 15 residues in the CDR3. This CDR3 is CAISDSRGQEYGYTF. For the CDR3, the DNA is TGTGCCATCAGTGATTCCCGCGGACAGGAGTATGGCTACACCTTC.